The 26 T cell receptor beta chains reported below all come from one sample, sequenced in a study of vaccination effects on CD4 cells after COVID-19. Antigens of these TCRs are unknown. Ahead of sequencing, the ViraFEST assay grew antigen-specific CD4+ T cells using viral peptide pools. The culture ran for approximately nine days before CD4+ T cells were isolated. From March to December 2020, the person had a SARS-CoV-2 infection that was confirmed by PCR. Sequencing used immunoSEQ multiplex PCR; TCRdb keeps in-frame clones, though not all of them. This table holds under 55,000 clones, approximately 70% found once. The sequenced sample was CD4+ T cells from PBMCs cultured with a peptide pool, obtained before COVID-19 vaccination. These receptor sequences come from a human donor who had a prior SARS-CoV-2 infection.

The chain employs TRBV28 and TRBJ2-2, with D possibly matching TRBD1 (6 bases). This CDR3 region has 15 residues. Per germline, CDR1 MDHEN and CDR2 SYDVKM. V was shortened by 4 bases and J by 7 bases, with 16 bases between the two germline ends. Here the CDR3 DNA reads TGTGCCAGCAGTTCCGCCGACAGGTGGGGCGGGGAGCTGTTTTTT. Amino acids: CASSSADRWGGELFF.

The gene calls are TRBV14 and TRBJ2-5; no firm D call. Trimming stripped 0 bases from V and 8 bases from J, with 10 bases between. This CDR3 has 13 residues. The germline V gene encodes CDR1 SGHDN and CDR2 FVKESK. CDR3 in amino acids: CASSQDAPSTQYF. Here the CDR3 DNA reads TGTGCCAGCAGCCAAGACGCCCCCTCAACCCAGTACTTC.

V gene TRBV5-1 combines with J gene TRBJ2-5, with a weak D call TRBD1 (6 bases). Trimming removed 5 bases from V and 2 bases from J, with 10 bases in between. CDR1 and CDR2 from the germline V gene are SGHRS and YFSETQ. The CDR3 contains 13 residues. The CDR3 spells CASSQGWQETQYF. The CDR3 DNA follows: TGCGCCAGCAGTCAGGGGTGGCAAGAGACCCAGTACTTC.

The CDR3 loop is CASSLNRIGNSPLHF. As DNA, the CDR3 is TGTGCCAGCAGTCTAAACAGGATAGGGAATTCACCCCTCCACTTT. This rearrangement joins TRBV2 to TRBJ1-6; tentative D call: TRBD1 (5 bases). Germline V lookup: CDR1 SNHLY, CDR2 FYNNEI. The V end lost 5 bases, the J end lost 7 bases, and 15 bases lay between the germline ends. The CDR3 is 15 residues long.

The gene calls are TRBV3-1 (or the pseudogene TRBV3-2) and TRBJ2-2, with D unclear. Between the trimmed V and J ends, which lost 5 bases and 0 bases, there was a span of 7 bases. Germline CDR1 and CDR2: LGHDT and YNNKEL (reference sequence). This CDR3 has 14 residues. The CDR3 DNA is TGTGCCAGCAGCTCGCCGGCGAACACCGGGGAGCTGTTTTTT. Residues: CASSSPANTGELFF.

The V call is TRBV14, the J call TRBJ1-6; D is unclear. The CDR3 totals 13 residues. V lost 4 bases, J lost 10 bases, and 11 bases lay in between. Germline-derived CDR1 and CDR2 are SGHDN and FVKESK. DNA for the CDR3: TGTGCCAGCAGCCTAACCGCGGGGTCACCCCTCCACTTT. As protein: CASSLTAGSPLHF. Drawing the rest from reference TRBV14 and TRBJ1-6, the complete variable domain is EAGVTQFPSHSVIEKGQTVTLRCDPISGHDNLYWYRRVMGKEIKFLLHFVKESKQDESGMPNNRFLAERTGGTYSTLKVQPAELEDSGVYFCASSLTAGSPLHFGNGTRLTVT.

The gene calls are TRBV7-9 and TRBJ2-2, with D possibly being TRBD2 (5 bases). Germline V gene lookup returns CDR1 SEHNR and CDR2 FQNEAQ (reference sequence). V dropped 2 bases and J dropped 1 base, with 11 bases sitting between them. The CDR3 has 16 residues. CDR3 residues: CASSLWVGGNTGELFF. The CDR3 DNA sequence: TGTGCCAGCAGCTTATGGGTCGGAGGGAACACCGGGGAGCTGTTTTTT.

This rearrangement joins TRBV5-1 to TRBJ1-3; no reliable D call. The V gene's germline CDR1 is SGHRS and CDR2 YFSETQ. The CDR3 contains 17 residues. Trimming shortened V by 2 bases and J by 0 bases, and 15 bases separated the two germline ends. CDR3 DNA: TGCGCCAGCAGCTTCACAGTCTCAAATCCCTCTGGAAACACCATATATTTT. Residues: CASSFTVSNPSGNTIYF.

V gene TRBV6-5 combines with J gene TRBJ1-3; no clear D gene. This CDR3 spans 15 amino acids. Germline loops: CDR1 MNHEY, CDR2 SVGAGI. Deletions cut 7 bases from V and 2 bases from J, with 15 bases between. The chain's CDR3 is CASIGVNRPGNTIYF. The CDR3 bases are TGTGCCAGCATCGGGGTAAACCGGCCTGGAAACACCATATATTTT.

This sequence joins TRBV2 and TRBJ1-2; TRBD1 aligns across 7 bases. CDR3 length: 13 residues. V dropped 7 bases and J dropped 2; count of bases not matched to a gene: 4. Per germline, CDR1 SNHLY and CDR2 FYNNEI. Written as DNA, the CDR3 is TGTGCCAGCACCCGGGACAGAAACTATGGCTACACCTTC. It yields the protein CASTRDRNYGYTF.

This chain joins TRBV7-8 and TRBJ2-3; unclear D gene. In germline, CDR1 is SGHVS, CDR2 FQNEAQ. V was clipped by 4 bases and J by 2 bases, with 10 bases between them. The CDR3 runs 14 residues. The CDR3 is CASSSTRSTDTQYF. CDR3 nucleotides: TGTGCCAGCAGCTCAACTCGGTCCACAGATACGCAGTATTTT. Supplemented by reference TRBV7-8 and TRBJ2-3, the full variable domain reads GAGVSQSPRYKVAKRGQDVALRCDPISGHVSLFWYQQALGQGPEFLTYFQNEAQLDKSGLPSDRFFAERPEGSVSTLKIQRTQQEDSAVYLCASSSTRSTDTQYFGPGTRLTVL.

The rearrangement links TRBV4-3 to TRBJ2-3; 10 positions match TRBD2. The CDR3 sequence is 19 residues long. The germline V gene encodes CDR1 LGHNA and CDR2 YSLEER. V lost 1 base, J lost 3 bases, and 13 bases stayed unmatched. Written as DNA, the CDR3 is TGCGCCAGCAGCCAAGGGTTTAGCGGGAGGCGAATCAGTACAGATACGCAGTATTTT. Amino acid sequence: CASSQGFSGRRISTDTQYF.

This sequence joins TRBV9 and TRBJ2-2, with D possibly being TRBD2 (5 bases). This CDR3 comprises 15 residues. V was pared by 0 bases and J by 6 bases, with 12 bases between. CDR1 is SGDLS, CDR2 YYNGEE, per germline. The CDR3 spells CASSVAGLGAGELFF. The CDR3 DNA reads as TGTGCCAGCAGCGTAGCTGGACTTGGGGCCGGGGAGCTGTTTTTT.

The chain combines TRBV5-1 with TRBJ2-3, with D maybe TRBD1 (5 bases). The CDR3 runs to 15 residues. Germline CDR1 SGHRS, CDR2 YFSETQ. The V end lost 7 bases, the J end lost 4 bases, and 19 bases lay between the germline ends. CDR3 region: CASGTGSAFADTQYF. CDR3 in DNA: TGCGCCAGCGGCACAGGCTCGGCGTTCGCAGATACGCAGTATTTT.

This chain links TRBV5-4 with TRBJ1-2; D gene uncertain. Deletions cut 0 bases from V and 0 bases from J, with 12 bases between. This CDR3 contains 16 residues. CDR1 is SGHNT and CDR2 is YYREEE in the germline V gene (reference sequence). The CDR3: CASSLDLAGANYGYTF. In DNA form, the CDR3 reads TGTGCCAGCAGCTTGGACTTAGCGGGAGCTAACTATGGCTACACCTTC.

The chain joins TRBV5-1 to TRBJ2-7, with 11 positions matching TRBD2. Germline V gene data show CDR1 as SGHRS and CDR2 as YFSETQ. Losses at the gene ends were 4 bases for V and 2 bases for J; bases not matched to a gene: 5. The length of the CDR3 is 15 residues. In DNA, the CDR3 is TGCGCCAGCAGCCTGGGACTAGCGGCGACCTACGAGCAGTACTTC. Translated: CASSLGLAATYEQYF.

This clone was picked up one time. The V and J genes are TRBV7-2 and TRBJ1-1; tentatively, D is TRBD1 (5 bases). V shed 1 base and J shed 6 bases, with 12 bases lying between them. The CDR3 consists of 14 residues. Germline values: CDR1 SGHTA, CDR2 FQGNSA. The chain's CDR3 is CASSLESGTSEAFF. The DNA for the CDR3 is TGTGCCAGCAGCTTAGAATCAGGGACCTCTGAAGCTTTCTTT.

The chain's CDR3 is CASSLNPGDTEAFF. The CDR3 bases are TGTGCCAGCAGCCTCAACCCAGGGGACACTGAAGCTTTCTTT. The chain joins TRBV7-3 to TRBJ1-1; TRBD1 is a possible D gene (6 bases). Germline assignment: CDR1 SGHTA and CDR2 FQGTGA. The CDR3 is made up of 14 amino acids. Trimming left V 5 bases short and J 3 bases short, with 13 bases between.

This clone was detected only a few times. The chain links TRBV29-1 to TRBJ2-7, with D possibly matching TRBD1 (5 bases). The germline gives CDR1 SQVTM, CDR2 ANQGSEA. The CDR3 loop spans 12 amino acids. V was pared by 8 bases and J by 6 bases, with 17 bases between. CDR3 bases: TGCAGCCTGGCATTAGGGGTAAGCGAGCAGTACTTC. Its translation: CSLALGVSEQYF.

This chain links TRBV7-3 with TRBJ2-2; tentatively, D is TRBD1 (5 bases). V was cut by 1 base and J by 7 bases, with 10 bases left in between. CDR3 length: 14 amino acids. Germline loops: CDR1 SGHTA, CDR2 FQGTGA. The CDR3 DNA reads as TGTGCCAGCAGCTTAAGTGCAGGGATCGGGGAGCTGTTTTTT. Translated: CASSLSAGIGELFF.

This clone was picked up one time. The CDR3 is CASSQGPGSGPSYEQYF. CDR3 nucleotide sequence: TGTGCCAGCAGCCAAGGGCCCGGTAGCGGTCCCTCCTACGAGCAGTACTTC. The chain employs TRBV4-2 and TRBJ2-7, with a possible D match to TRBD2 (6 bases). The V gene's germline CDR1 is LGHNA and CDR2 YNFKEQ. Trimming shortened V by 1 base and J by 0 bases, and 16 bases separated the two germline ends. The CDR3 is 17 residues long.

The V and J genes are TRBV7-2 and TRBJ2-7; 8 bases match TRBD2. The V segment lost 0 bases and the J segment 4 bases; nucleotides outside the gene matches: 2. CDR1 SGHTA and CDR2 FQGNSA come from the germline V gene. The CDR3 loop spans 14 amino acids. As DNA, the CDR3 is TGTGCCAGCAGCTTAGCTAGCGGGAAATACGAGCAGTACTTC. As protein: CASSLASGKYEQYF. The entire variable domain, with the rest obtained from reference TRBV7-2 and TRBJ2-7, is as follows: GAGVSQSPSNKVTEKGKDVELRCDPISGHTALYWYRQSLGQGLEFLIYFQGNSAPDKSGLPSDRFSAERTGGSVSTLTIQRTQQEDSAVYLCASSLASGKYEQYFGPGTRLTVT.

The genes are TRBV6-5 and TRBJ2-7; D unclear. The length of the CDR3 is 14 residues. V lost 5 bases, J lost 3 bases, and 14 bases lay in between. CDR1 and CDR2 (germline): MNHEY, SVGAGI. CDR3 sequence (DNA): TGTGCCAGCAGTCGCGCACCCCTAAACTACGAGCAGTACTTC. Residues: CASSRAPLNYEQYF.

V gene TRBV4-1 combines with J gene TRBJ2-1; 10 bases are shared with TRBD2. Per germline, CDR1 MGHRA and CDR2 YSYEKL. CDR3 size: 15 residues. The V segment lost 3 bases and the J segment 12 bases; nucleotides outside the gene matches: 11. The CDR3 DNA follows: TGCGCCAGCAGCCATTTATCACTAGCGGGGCCCGCGCAGTTCTTC. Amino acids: CASSHLSLAGPAQFF.

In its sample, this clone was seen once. The CDR3 region has the DNA TGCGCCAGCAGCACGGGCAGGCGGGGTCCCGGGGAGCTGTTTTTT. It encodes CASSTGRRGPGELFF. The chain carries TRBV5-1 and TRBJ2-2; a possible D gene is TRBD2 (6 bases). Germline CDR1 and CDR2: SGHRS and YFSETQ. V dropped 4 bases and J dropped 6 bases, with 16 bases sitting between them. This CDR3 region has 15 residues.

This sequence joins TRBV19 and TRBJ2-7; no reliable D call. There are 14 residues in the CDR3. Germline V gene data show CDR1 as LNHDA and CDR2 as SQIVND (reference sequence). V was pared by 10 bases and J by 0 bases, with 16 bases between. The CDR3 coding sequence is TGTGCCACTAAACTCAGGCAGGACTCCTACGAGCAGTACTTC. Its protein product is CATKLRQDSYEQYF.